The present T cell receptor beta chain was sequenced within a study of graft-versus-host responses after intestinal transplantation. Study-level background: Multivisceral, liver-intestinal, or isolated intestinal transplants were given to recipients. Anti-thymocyte globulin induction was given to all recipients, followed by tacrolimus and steroids for 2 to 4 years. Whole-study results and caveats: Researchers found GvH clones in recipient marrow, and some showed up first in ileum or blood. Elevated graft-versus-host to host-versus-graft clonal ratios in allografts were recorded for patients with graft-donor T cell macrochimerism.

Repertoires were generated with immunoSEQ multiplex PCR, while TCRdb's copy carries only in-frame clones and drops some. The table lists roughly 90,000 clones, around 90% of them singletons, with 0.28% in the top ten. Points on this clone: The target antigen is unknown.

The V and J ends lost 5 bases and 5 bases respectively, with 23 bases between them. The CDR3 runs 17 residues. The V gene's germline CDR1 is LNHDA and CDR2 SQIVND (reference sequence). The sample here was unstimulated CD4+ T cells sorted from spleen or lymph node cells, taken before transplant. This TCR came from a human donor who was the organ donor for an intestinal transplant. J is TRBJ2-3 and V is TRBV19, with D perhaps matching TRBD2 (7 bases). This CDR3 reads CASSPGRGLASGDTQYF. In DNA, the CDR3 is TGTGCCAGTAGTCCGGGGCGGGGGCTGGCTAGCGGAGATACGCAGTATTTT.